This T cell receptor (beta chain) was found in a study of blood T cells in healthy people across ages. This clonotype was counted only a few times. The use of a sample-barcoded 5' primer and a J-beta primer mix characterized a second PCR of 7 to 11 cycles. MiXCR was run by TCRdb on the 5' RACE reads, yielding one entry per CDR3 protein. The top ten clones hold about 3.9% of a sample with about 560,000 distinct CDR3 sequences, roughly a quarter of them seen once. The CDR3 runs 14 residues. Germline values: CDR1 SQVTM, CDR2 ANQGSEA. V dropped 3 bases and J dropped 3; count of bases not matched to a gene: 6. This sample also appeared in a second study, on T cells of mothers and their children. That work adds: Among related mother-child pairs, overlap was slightly higher than in unrelated pairs, though not significantly. None of the identified T cell clones proved to be persistent microchimeric clones.

The sequenced material came from blood. This receptor was identified in a boy aged 2-15 years in good health. The chain links TRBV29-1 to TRBJ1-2; 8 bases match TRBD1. CDR3 nucleotides: TGCAGCGTTGACTACCGGACAGGGTACTATGGCTACACCTTC. Translating it yields CSVDYRTGYYGYTF.